Sequencing of this TCR beta chain was carried out in a study of Ad26.COV2.S vaccination and SARS-CoV-2 variants. Overall study results and limits: Reported post-vaccination CD8+ and CD4+ T cell responses to spike showed substantial breadth.

Here immunoSEQ multiplex PCR was the method, and the copy in TCRdb shows in-frame clones only, minus some. The sample has approximately 350,000 clones, around 82% seen once. This CDR3 is built from 15 residues. Trimming left V 5 bases short and J 2 bases short, with 15 bases between. Looked up from germline, CDR1 is KGHSH and CDR2 is LQKENI. Stated treatment: roughly 20 received Ad26.COV2.S at low or high dose, single or two shots; several received placebo; per-sample allocation not given. All samples were drawn on day 63, counting from the first vaccine or placebo injection. Boston provided a donor who was an adult aged 18-55 years. This clone was seen a handful of times. What it binds is unknown.

This chain links TRBV18 with TRBJ2-5; a possible D gene is TRBD2 (6 bases). The sample was peripheral blood, taken in a trial of Ad26.COV2.S vaccine versus placebo. The receptor comes from a person aged 18-60 years who received the Ad26.COV2.S COVID-19 vaccine or a placebo. CDR3 residues: CASSEYAGTQETQYF. CDR3 nucleotides: TGTGCCAGCTCAGAATATGCCGGGACTCAAGAGACCCAGTACTTC.